The 24 T cell receptor beta chains below were found in one sample sequenced in a study of shared clonotypes between healthy human individuals. TCRdb's table, derived via immunoSEQ multiplex PCR, lists solely in-frame clones and lacks some. The data show 740,000 or so clones, 60% to 75% seen once. The material sequenced was memory CD4+ T cells sorted from blood. Subset in this sample: CD45RA-negative fraction. These receptors were obtained from a woman in her twenties or thirties in good health.

This chain uses TRBV5-1 with TRBJ1-5; D remains unclear. CDR1 is SGHRS and CDR2 is YFSETQ in the germline V gene. This CDR3 region has 14 residues. V lost 0 bases to trimming and J lost 1 base, with 5 bases between them. CDR3: CASSLGPSNQPQHF. As DNA, the CDR3 is TGCGCCAGCAGCTTGGGACCAAGCAATCAGCCCCAGCATTTT.

This clone was seen only a few times. The V call is TRBV5-1, the J call TRBJ1-2; TRBD1 might be the D (6 bases). The ends were cut back, 2 bases at V and 2 bases at J, with 13 bases in the middle. CDR3 length equals 15 residues. Germline V gene data show CDR1 as SGHRS and CDR2 as YFSETQ. The CDR3: CASSFITGPNYGYTF. In nucleotides, the CDR3 is TGCGCCAGCAGCTTTATAACAGGGCCGAACTATGGCTACACCTTC.

This rearrangement joins TRBV6-1 to TRBJ2-3; D remains ambiguous. Germline CDR1 MNHNS, CDR2 SASEGT. Trimming shortened V by 6 bases and J by 3 bases, and 16 bases separated the two germline ends. CDR3 length: 15 amino acids. CDR3 in DNA: TGTGCCAGCAGCCCCGGCGCTAGAAGGACAGATACGCAGTATTTT. It encodes CASSPGARRTDTQYF.

V usage is TRBV29-1 and J usage is TRBJ2-2; either TRBD1 or TRBD2 may fit D (5 bases each). V lost 4 bases to trimming and J lost 0 bases, with 12 bases between them. This CDR3 region has 15 residues. Germline V gene lookup returns CDR1 SQVTM and CDR2 ANQGSEA. CDR3 sequence reads: CSVVMGPTNTGELFF. The CDR3 DNA reads TGCAGCGTTGTAATGGGACCTACGAACACCGGGGAGCTGTTTTTT.

As concerns this clone: At one boundary the junction diverges from the germline segment, which might be a read error. The chain carries TRBV19 and TRBJ2-1; 10 bases map to TRBD2. The CDR3 contains 15 residues. Germline CDR1 and CDR2: LNHDA and SQIVND (reference sequence). CDR3 sequence (DNA): TGTGCCAGTACCCAAGGGACTAGCGCCTATAATGAGCAGTTCTTC. Its protein is CASTQGTSAYNEQFF. Full variable domain (missing parts from reference TRBV19 and TRBJ2-1): DGGITQSPKYLFRKEGQNVTLSCEQNLNHDAMYWYRQDPGQGLRLIYYSQIVNDFQKGDIAEGYSVSREKKESFPLTVTSAQKNPTAFYLCASTQGTSAYNEQFFGPGTRLTVL.

The V call is TRBV6-4, the J call TRBJ1-1; D remains ambiguous. CDR1 and CDR2 (germline): MRHNA, SNTAGT. V dropped 6 bases and J dropped 4 bases, with 12 bases sitting between them. The CDR3 loop spans 13 amino acids. CDR3: CASSEEEGTEAFF. DNA for the CDR3: TGTGCCAGCAGCGAGGAAGAGGGCACTGAAGCTTTCTTT.

The chain carries TRBV18 and TRBJ2-7; 9 bases map to TRBD1. Germline trimming cut 8 bases from V and 6 bases from J; bases unmatched to any gene: 5. This CDR3 has 12 amino acids. Germline V gene lookup returns CDR1 KGHSH and CDR2 LQKENI. The CDR3 nucleotides read TGTGCCAGCCGGGACAGGGTGGGCGAGCAGTACTTC. Amino acid sequence: CASRDRVGEQYF.

The chain uses TRBV11-2 and TRBJ1-2; TRBD1 might be the D (5 bases). Germline V CDR1 and CDR2: SGHAT, FQNNGV. Trimming took off 6 bases at V and 1 base at J, with 9 bases between the two ends. The CDR3 is 13 residues long. The CDR3 loop is CASRQDSNYGYTF. CDR3 sequence (DNA): TGTGCCAGCAGGCAAGACAGTAACTATGGCTACACCTTC. Full variable domain (rest looked up from reference TRBV11-2 and TRBJ1-2): EAGVAQSPRYKIIEKRQSVAFWCNPISGHATLYWYQQILGQGPKLLIQFQNNGVVDDSQLPKDRFSAERLKGVDSTLKIQPAKLEDSAVYLCASRQDSNYGYTFGSGTRLTVV.

The chain uses TRBV18 and TRBJ2-7; weak D call: TRBD2 (5 bases). The germline V gene has CDR1 KGHSH and CDR2 LQKENI. Trimming shortened V by 3 bases and J by 2 bases, and 14 bases separated the two germline ends. The CDR3 has 15 residues. As DNA, the CDR3 is TGTGCCAGCTCACCCCGCGTTGCCGGGGCCTACGAGCAGTACTTC. Its translation: CASSPRVAGAYEQYF.

The chain joins TRBV6-1 to TRBJ1-1; TRBD1 is a possible D gene (6 bases). This CDR3 comprises 13 residues. Trimming left V 3 bases short and J 7 bases short, with 12 bases between. CDR1 is MNHNS and CDR2 is SASEGT in the germline V gene. This CDR3 reads CASSDHGQIEAFF. The CDR3 region has the DNA TGTGCCAGCAGTGACCACGGACAGATTGAAGCTTTCTTT.

The chain employs TRBV2 and TRBJ1-6; tentatively, D is TRBD1 (6 bases). The CDR3 is made up of 14 amino acids. Deletions cut 6 bases from V and 10 bases from J, with 16 bases between. The V gene's germline CDR1 is SNHLY and CDR2 FYNNEI. CDR3 coding DNA: TGTGCCAGCAGCTACAGGGAGGGTCGGTCACCCCTCCACTTT. It codes for CASSYREGRSPLHF.

The chain couples TRBV28 to TRBJ2-7; 11 nucleotides match TRBD2. This CDR3 comprises 15 residues. The ends lost 6 bases at V and 1 base at J; junction bases unmatched: 5. Germline-derived CDR1 and CDR2 are MDHEN and SYDVKM. The CDR3 coding sequence is TGTGCCAGCAGGCATAGCGGGAGGGGGTCCTACGAGCAGTACTTC. Encoded protein: CASRHSGRGSYEQYF.

The chain joins TRBV28 to TRBJ1-4; TRBD1 might be the D (6 bases). Between the trimmed V and J ends, which lost 6 bases and 8 bases, there was a span of 13 bases. Germline values: CDR1 MDHEN, CDR2 SYDVKM. This CDR3 has 13 residues. For the CDR3, the DNA is TGTGCCAGCAGAATGGGGGCGAGAGAAAAACTGTTTTTT. Translation gives CASRMGAREKLFF.

The chain combines TRBV28 with TRBJ2-2; either TRBD1 or TRBD2 may supply D (5 bases each). CDR1 MDHEN and CDR2 SYDVKM come from the germline V gene. The CDR3 totals 14 residues. V was trimmed by 5 bases and J by 2 bases, leaving 9 bases between them. CDR3 coding DNA: TGTGCCAGCAGTAGAGGGGTCAACACCGGGGAGCTGTTTTTT. This gives the protein CASSRGVNTGELFF. Supplemented by reference TRBV28 and TRBJ2-2, the full variable domain reads DVKVTQSSRYLVKRTGEKVFLECVQDMDHENMFWYRQDPGLGLRLIYFSYDVKMKEKGDIPEGYSVSREKKERFSLILESASTNQTSMYLCASSRGVNTGELFFGEGSRLTVL.

The chain links TRBV9 to TRBJ2-3; 7 bases are shared with TRBD1. Germline CDR1 SGDLS, CDR2 YYNGEE. CDR3 length equals 16 residues. Trimming at V came to 4 bases and at J to 6 bases, leaving 14 bases not matched to a gene. The CDR3 reads CASSSRAGQGVDTQYF. CDR3 DNA: TGTGCCAGCAGCAGTAGGGCCGGTCAGGGGGTTGATACGCAGTATTTT.

This chain links TRBV4-2 with TRBJ2-1, with D unresolved. Germline V CDR1 and CDR2: LGHNA, YNFKEQ. Trimming shortened V by 1 base and J by 0 bases, and 4 bases separated the two germline ends. This CDR3 region has 14 residues. The CDR3 bases are TGTGCCAGCAGCCAAGGAGGCTCCTACAATGAGCAGTTCTTC. Amino acid sequence: CASSQGGSYNEQFF.

The table lists this clone with a few counts. One junction end disagrees with the germline gene, perhaps due to a read error. V and J are TRBV4-1 and TRBJ1-2, with TRBD1 matching 7 bases. In germline, CDR1 is MGHRA, CDR2 YSYEKL. CDR3 length: 16 residues. CDR3 sequence: CASSQAGAGGVSTRYF. As DNA, the CDR3 is TGCGCCAGCAGCCAAGCGGGAGCAGGGGGGGTATCAACCAGATACTTC.

The gene calls are TRBV27 and TRBJ2-7; 11 nucleotides line up with TRBD2. This CDR3 contains 17 residues. Germline-derived CDR1 and CDR2 are MNHEY and SMNVEV (reference sequence). V lost 2 bases to trimming and J lost 2 bases; unmatched junction nucleotides: 8. CDR3 residues: CASSLSSSGGKPYEQYF. The CDR3 region has the DNA TGTGCCAGCAGTTTAAGTTCTAGCGGGGGGAAACCCTACGAGCAGTACTTC.

The table lists this clone with a few counts. The rearrangement joins TRBV5-4 to TRBJ1-1; D unresolved. This CDR3 region has 13 residues. Germline V gene lookup returns CDR1 SGHNT and CDR2 YYREEE (reference sequence). V was cut by 3 bases and J by 2 bases, with 8 bases left in between. CDR3 sequence reads: CASSYRRNTEAFF. CDR3 DNA sequence: TGTGCCAGCAGCTACCGAAGAAACACTGAAGCTTTCTTT.

V is TRBV30 and J is TRBJ2-4; D ambiguous. V lost 0 bases and J 1 base, leaving 7 bases between the germline ends. Germline V gives CDR1 GTSNPN, CDR2 SVGIG (reference sequence). This CDR3 region has 14 residues. Here the CDR3 reads CAWSVGFAKNIQYF. Written as DNA, the CDR3 is TGTGCCTGGAGTGTTGGTTTTGCCAAAAACATTCAGTACTTC.

The chain is built from TRBV28 and TRBJ1-2; possible D gene TRBD1, 6 bases. With 7 bases removed from V and 4 bases from J, the gap between germline ends came to 13 bases. Germline assignment: CDR1 MDHEN and CDR2 SYDVKM. The CDR3 loop spans 13 amino acids. CDR3 DNA sequence: TGTGCCAGCACCAGGGGTGGGGGCTATGGCTACACCTTC. This sequence encodes CASTRGGGYGYTF.

The chain carries TRBV5-1 and TRBJ2-3, with 7 nucleotides matching TRBD1. After removal of 3 bases from V and 2 bases from J, the junction contained 3 bases not matched to a gene. Germline V gene lookup returns CDR1 SGHRS and CDR2 YFSETQ. There are 14 residues in the CDR3. The CDR3 DNA sequence: TGCGCCAGCAGCTGGGACAGTTACACAGATACGCAGTATTTT. Translation: CASSWDSYTDTQYF.

This CDR3 reads CASSQDHRTSGSQETQYF. CDR3 DNA: TGCGCCAGCAGCCAAGATCATCGGACTAGCGGGAGCCAAGAGACCCAGTACTTC. V usage is TRBV4-1 and J usage is TRBJ2-5; 13 bases agree with TRBD2. Germline trimming cut 0 bases from V and 1 base from J; bases unmatched to any gene: 5. Looked up from germline, CDR1 is MGHRA and CDR2 is YSYEKL. The CDR3 runs to 18 residues.

The CDR3 loop reads CASSPTSGTNNEQFF. The DNA for the CDR3 is TGCGCCAGCAGCCCGACTAGCGGGACCAACAATGAGCAGTTCTTC. The chain recombines TRBV5-1 with TRBJ2-1; 11 bases align to TRBD2. Looked up from germline, CDR1 is SGHRS and CDR2 is YFSETQ. V trimming: 4 bases; J trimming: 5 bases; junction bases outside the gene matches: 5. This CDR3 is 15 amino acids long.